The clone carrying this T cell receptor (beta chain) was detected only a few times. Antigen unknown. The assay was immunoSEQ multiplex PCR, and TCRdb's table has in-frame clones only and misses some. The table includes about 65,000 clones, 81% detected once. Time point of the sample: week 35, safety follow-up. Doses consisted of 300 ug of mutant IDH1 20-mer peptide each, paired with topical imiquimod. New WHO grade 3 or 4 astrocytomas that were IDH1-mutant and ATRX-lost had been found in donors. The data derive from a study of a mutant IDH1 vaccine in newly diagnosed glioma. Study-wide context: Of treated patients, around 60% were men and about 38% women, averaging around 40 years. Most patients had received both radiotherapy and temozolomide, the prior options being radiotherapy, temozolomide, or both.

This CDR3 comprises 17 residues. Germline CDR1 is SGHDT and CDR2 is YYEEEE. With V trimmed by 0 bases and J by 1 base, 9 bases remained unmatched. This chain joins TRBV5-6 and TRBJ1-1, with 7 bases identical to TRBD1. This sample comprised PBMCs, obtained from a glioma patient whose treatment included an IDH1 peptide vaccine. This TCR was sampled from a middle-aged man with glioma. CDR3 in amino acids: CASSLDRGPTWNTEAFF. CDR3 coding DNA: TGTGCCAGCAGCTTGGACAGGGGCCCAACCTGGAACACTGAAGCTTTCTTT.